The entry below gives a single T cell receptor (beta chain) sequence along with its context. Its target is unknown. Sequence at one end of the junction differs from germline and may be a read error. These data come from a study of OX40 agonist ivuxolimab in advanced cancers. Study-level information: Anti-PD-1, anti-PD-L1 or anti-CTLA-4 therapy given earlier was allowed, and 30% to 45% had some. Partial responses were achieved by three patients: one hepatocellular carcinoma, two cutaneous melanoma.

Some clones are missing from TCRdb's copy, which holds only in-frame ones; the method was immunoSEQ multiplex PCR. The repertoire includes 9,500 to 10,000 clones, less than 75% of them detected once, and 25% to 35% sits in the top ten. General study results and limits: Some of the lowest clonal expansion was seen in partial responders at 0.1-3.0 mg/kg. Low normalized T-cell clonal expansion also characterized some of the nonresponders.

This CDR3 has 15 residues. Germline CDR1 SGHTA, CDR2 FQGTGA. The clonotype originates from an adult with an advanced solid tumor such as melanoma, head and neck, liver or kidney cancer. The sample in question was CD4+ or CD8+ T cells sorted from blood, obtained in a trial of the OX40 agonist ivuxolimab. The chain is built from TRBV7-3 and TRBJ2-7, with D possibly called TRBD1 or TRBD2 (5 bases each). The CDR3 DNA reads as TGCGCCAGCAGCCAAGATGGGGGAGTACTCTACGAGCAGTACTTC. Translating gives CASSQDGGVLYEQYF.